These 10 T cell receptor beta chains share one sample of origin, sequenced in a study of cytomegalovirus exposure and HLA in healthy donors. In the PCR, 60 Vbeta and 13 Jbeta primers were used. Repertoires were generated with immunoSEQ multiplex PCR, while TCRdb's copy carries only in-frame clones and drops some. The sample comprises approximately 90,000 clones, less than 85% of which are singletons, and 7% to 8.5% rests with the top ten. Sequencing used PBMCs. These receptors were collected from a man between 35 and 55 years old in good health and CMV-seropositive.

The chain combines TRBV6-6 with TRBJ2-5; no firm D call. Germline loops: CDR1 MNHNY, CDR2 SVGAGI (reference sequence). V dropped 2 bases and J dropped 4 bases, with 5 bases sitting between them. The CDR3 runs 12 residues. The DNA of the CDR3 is TGTGCCAGCAGTTACCCTCGAGAGACCCAGTACTTC. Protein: CASSYPRETQYF.

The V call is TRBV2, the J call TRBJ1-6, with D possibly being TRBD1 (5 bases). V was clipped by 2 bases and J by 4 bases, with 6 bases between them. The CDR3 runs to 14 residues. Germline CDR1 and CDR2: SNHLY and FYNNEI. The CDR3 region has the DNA TGTGCCAGCAGTGAAAGACAGTATAATTCACCCCTCCACTTT. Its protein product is CASSERQYNSPLHF.

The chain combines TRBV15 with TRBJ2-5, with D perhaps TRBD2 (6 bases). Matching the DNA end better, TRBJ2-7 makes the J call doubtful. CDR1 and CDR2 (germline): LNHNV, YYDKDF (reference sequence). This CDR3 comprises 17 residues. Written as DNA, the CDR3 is TGTGCCACCAGCAGAGATACGGGGGACGGACTCTCCTACGAGCAGTACTTC. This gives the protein CATSRDTGDGLSYEQYF.

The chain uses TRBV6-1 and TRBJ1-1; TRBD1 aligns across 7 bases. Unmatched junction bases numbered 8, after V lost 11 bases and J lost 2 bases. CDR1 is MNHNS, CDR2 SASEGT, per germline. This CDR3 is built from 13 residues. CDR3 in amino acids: CAAKDRVNTEAFF. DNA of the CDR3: TGTGCCGCCAAAGACAGGGTTAACACTGAAGCTTTCTTT.

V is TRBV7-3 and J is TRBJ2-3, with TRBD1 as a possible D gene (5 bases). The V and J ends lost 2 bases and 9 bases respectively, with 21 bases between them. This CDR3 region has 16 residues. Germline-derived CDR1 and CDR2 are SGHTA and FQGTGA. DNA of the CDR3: TGTGCCAGCAGCTTATATCCAGACGCAGGACACTCCACGCAGTATTTT. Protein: CASSLYPDAGHSTQYF.

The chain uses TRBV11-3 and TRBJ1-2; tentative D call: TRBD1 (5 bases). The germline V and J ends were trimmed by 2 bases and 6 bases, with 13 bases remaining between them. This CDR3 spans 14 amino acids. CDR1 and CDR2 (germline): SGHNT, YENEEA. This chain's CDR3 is CASSLMQGDDGYTF. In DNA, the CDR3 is TGTGCCAGCAGCTTAATGCAGGGTGACGATGGCTACACCTTC.

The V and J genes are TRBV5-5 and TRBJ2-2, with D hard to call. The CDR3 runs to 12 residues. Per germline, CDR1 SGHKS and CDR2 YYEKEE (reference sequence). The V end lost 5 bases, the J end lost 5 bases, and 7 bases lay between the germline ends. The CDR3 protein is CASSSRTGELFF. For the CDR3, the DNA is TGTGCCAGCAGTTCCAGGACCGGGGAGCTGTTTTTT.

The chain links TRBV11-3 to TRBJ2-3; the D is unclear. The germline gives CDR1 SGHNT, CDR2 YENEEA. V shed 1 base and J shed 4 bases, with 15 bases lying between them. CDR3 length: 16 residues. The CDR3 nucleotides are TGTGCCAGCAGCTTAGGCGACACCCTCTATTCAGATACGCAGTATTTT. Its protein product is CASSLGDTLYSDTQYF.

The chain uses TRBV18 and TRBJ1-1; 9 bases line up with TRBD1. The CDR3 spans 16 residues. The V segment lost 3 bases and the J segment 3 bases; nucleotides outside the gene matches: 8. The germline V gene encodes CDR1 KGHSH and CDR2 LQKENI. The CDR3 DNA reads TGTGCCAGCTCACCCCAAAGGGACAGGGAGGACACTGAAGCTTTCTTT. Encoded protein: CASSPQRDREDTEAFF.

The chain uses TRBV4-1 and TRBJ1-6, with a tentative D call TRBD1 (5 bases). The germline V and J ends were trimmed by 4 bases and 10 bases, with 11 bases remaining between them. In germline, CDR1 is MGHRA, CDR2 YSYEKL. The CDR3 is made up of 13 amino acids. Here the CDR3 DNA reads TGCGCCAGCAGCCTTGAGGGGAGGTCACCCCTCCACTTT. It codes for CASSLEGRSPLHF.